This T cell receptor beta chain was documented in a study of regulatory and conventional T cells in RAG deficiency (dated by TCRdb to 2016 to 2017). For context, the study as a whole: High-throughput TCR beta sequencing was used to compare the repertoire diversity and composition of Treg, conventional CD4+ and CD8+ T cells between RAG-deficient patients and healthy controls. Overall study outcomes, separate from this receptor: Markedly lower Shannon entropy and higher Simpson indices were observed in RAG-deficient patients than in control T-cell subpopulations. Compared with controls, Omenn syndrome and CID/AS patients had 85 to 100-fold fewer unique TCR beta sequences in Treg cells, but only approximately 9.7-fold fewer in the other subsets. Shorter CDR3 lengths were found in all patient T-cell subsets, and >85% Treg-Tconv repertoire overlap at nucleotide and amino acid level was observed in Omenn syndrome patients. The CD25-high CD127-low cells sorted from Omenn syndrome patients may be peripherally activated cells rather than true Treg cells. For some subjects, some T-cell subset analyses were not performed.

The CDR3 covers 13 residues, taking in both the cysteine and the phenylalanine. The CDR3 DNA has 39 bases and is translated from base 1. The junction carries 6 bases between V and J, which are trimmed by 3 bases and 4 bases respectively. For CDR1 and CDR2, the germline V gene lists SGHTA and FQGTGA. Notes on this clone: Its antigen specificity is not known. Base qualities were left out, and no much larger clone turns up one base away.

Libraries were built with the immunoSEQ multiplex PCR assay. Genomic DNA from the sorted T-cell subsets was used to amplify rearranged TCR beta chain products, which were then sequenced. In the authors' own workflow: Shannon entropy and Simpson indices were used to measure the diversity of productive TCR beta rearrangements in each repertoire. To assess clonal expansion, the frequencies of the 100 most abundant productive TCR beta clonotypes were added up as a share of total reads. The TRB repertoires were scored with a self-reactivity index that is based on amino acid usage at CDR3beta positions 6 and 7. Two-way ANOVA was applied to the repertoire analyses, whereas Student t or Mann-Whitney tests were applied to the flow cytometric analyses. The table was pulled from immuneACCESS by TCRdb, which kept in-frame rearrangements only. Such tables lose some clones; where checked, under half of the loss comes from unresolved V genes, and the rest has no known cause. V, J and clone size reflect that table, while D and trimming were determined from the DNA. This sample gives over 7,000 clones in total; about 90% of them show up just once. Jointly, the top ten make up roughly 1.5% of the sample.

Regulatory T cells were purified from blood as CD4+CD25-high CD127-low cells before genomic DNA extraction. Several healthy control donors were used as the comparison group for repertoire analyses. A further study also used this sample, focusing on regulatory T cells. The other study reports the following: The multiplex PCR relied on 52 forward TRBV primers and 13 reverse TRBJ primers, and amplification bias was corrected through assay-based and computational methods. Repertoires from patients had restricted unique TRB V-J pairs and skewed V and J gene usage, with the strongest effect in regulatory T cells. The study compared T-cell receptor beta repertoires of sorted regulatory, conventional CD4+ and CD8+ T cells in CD3G-deficient patients with those in healthy controls. Peripheral blood mononuclear cells were isolated by Ficoll density separation. Rearranged TRB loci were amplified from genomic DNA by multiplex PCR within the immunoSEQ assay. TRB amplicons were sequenced using an Illumina HiSeq platform. Raw sequences were error-filtered and aligned to reference gene sequences by custom algorithms and were subsequently analyzed with the immunoSEQ online tools. Frequencies of productive and nonproductive TRB rearrangements were evaluated among both unique and total sequences. Groups were compared by t tests, Mann-Whitney tests or two-way ANOVA performed in Prism software.

This TCR was recovered from a human donor in good health. Sequenced input: CD127- CD25+ CD4+ Tregs sorted from blood. The sequence links TRBV7-3 to TRBJ2-2; the D gene assignment is ambiguous. CDR3 reads: CASSFSGTGELFF. The DNA sequence reads TGTGCCAGCAGCTTCTCCGGCACCGGGGAGCTGTTTTTT.